What follows are 20 T cell receptor beta chains derived from one specimen sequenced in a study of shared clonotypes between healthy human individuals. Sequenced by immunoSEQ multiplex PCR; TCRdb stores in-frame clones only, minus some. The sample consists of about 1.5 million clones, more than 95% of them appearing once. The sample comprised naive CD4+ T cells sorted from blood. Indicated subset: CD45RA+ positively selected. All receptors derive from a man under 40 in good health.

V usage is TRBV9 and J usage is TRBJ2-7; 10 bases map to TRBD1. Trimming at V came to 5 bases and at J to 1 base, leaving 6 bases not matched to a gene. In germline, CDR1 is SGDLS, CDR2 YYNGEE. This CDR3 region has 15 residues. In nucleotides, the CDR3 is TGTGCCAGCAGTCCAATGGGACAGGGGTCCTACGAGCAGTACTTC. This encodes CASSPMGQGSYEQYF. The variable domain in full, completed from reference TRBV9 and TRBJ2-7, reads DSGVTQTPKHLITATGQRVTLRCSPRSGDLSVYWYQQSLDQGLQFLIQYYNGEERAKGNILERFSAQQFPDLHSELNLSSLELGDSALYFCASSPMGQGSYEQYFGPGTRLTVT.

The rearrangement joins TRBV29-1 to TRBJ1-1; D may be TRBD1 (5 bases). CDR1 is SQVTM and CDR2 is ANQGSEA in the germline V gene. Trimming cost V 7 bases and J 0 bases, with 12 bases left between them. This CDR3 is 13 amino acids long. CDR3 bases: TGCAGCGCCCGGCGGGGGATGAACACTGAAGCTTTCTTT. This gives the protein CSARRGMNTEAFF.

In regard to this clone: The identical CDR3 is also encoded by other nucleotide sequences in the sample. The gene calls are TRBV2 and TRBJ1-1; D perhaps matches TRBD1 (5 bases). This CDR3 comprises 12 residues. The V and J ends lost 4 bases and 5 bases respectively, with 8 bases between them. CDR1 and CDR2 from the germline V gene are SNHLY and FYNNEI. The CDR3 nucleotides are TGTGCCAGCAGTGCGGGGGGAACTGAAGCTTTCTTT. Encoded protein: CASSAGGTEAFF.

This chain connects TRBV28 to TRBJ2-7, with TRBD1 as a possible D gene (5 bases). CDR3 length: 12 residues. The V end was cut by 2 bases, the J end by 5 bases, with 7 bases between. In germline, CDR1 is MDHEN, CDR2 SYDVKM. The CDR3 nucleotides read TGTGCCAGCAGTTTAAAGGGGAACGAGCAGTACTTC. Translating it yields CASSLKGNEQYF.

The V call is TRBV5-6, the J call TRBJ1-1; 12 bases line up with TRBD1. Germline CDR1 SGHDT, CDR2 YYEEEE. CDR3 length: 16 residues. The V segment lost 4 bases and the J segment 5 bases; nucleotides outside the gene matches: 9. The DNA of the CDR3 is TGTGCCAGCAGCGAAGCCGGGACAGGGGGCAGTACTGAAGCTTTCTTT. This encodes CASSEAGTGGSTEAFF.

The genes are TRBV7-2 and TRBJ2-5; TRBD1 matches 9 bases. This CDR3 comprises 15 residues. Per germline, CDR1 SGHTA and CDR2 FQGNSA. The junction had 8 bases not matched to a gene; V was cut back by 4 bases and J by 5 bases. The CDR3 sequence: CASSSGQGSWETQYF. As DNA, the CDR3 is TGTGCCAGCAGCTCGGGACAGGGAAGTTGGGAGACCCAGTACTTC. The whole variable domain, remainder taken from reference TRBV7-2 and TRBJ2-5, is GAGVSQSPSNKVTEKGKDVELRCDPISGHTALYWYRQSLGQGLEFLIYFQGNSAPDKSGLPSDRFSAERTGGSVSTLTIQRTQQEDSAVYLCASSSGQGSWETQYFGPGTRLLVL.

The CDR3 loop is CASSVADPTYEQFF. Written as DNA, the CDR3 is TGTGCCAGCAGCGTAGCCGACCCCACGTATGAGCAGTTCTTC. The gene calls are TRBV9 and TRBJ2-1; no clear D. V gave up 0 bases and J gave up 8 bases, with 12 bases separating them. Germline loops: CDR1 SGDLS, CDR2 YYNGEE. The CDR3 spans 14 residues.

The chain combines TRBV7-8 with TRBJ2-2; D ambiguous. With 5 bases removed from V and 7 bases from J, the gap between germline ends came to 11 bases. The CDR3 is made up of 13 amino acids. Germline V gene lookup returns CDR1 SGHVS and CDR2 FQNEAQ. CDR3 nucleotides: TGTGCCAGCAGCACCCGTTTCGTCGGGGAGCTGTTTTTT. Translating gives CASSTRFVGELFF.

The chain combines TRBV13 with TRBJ2-7; no clear D gene. Germline CDR1 PRHDT, CDR2 FYEKMQ (reference sequence). V lost 1 base and J 3 bases, leaving 10 bases between the germline ends. This CDR3 has 14 amino acids. CDR3 sequence reads: CASSLVQNLYEQYF. CDR3 bases: TGTGCCAGCAGCTTAGTCCAGAATCTCTACGAGCAGTACTTC. Together with reference TRBV13 and TRBJ2-7, the CDR3 gives the full variable domain: AAGVIQSPRHLIKEKRETATLKCYPIPRHDTVYWYQQGPGQDPQFLISFYEKMQSDKGSIPDRFSAQQFSDYHSELNMSSLELGDSALYFCASSLVQNLYEQYFGPGTRLTVT.

This sequence joins TRBV7-2 and TRBJ2-5, with 8 bases fitting TRBD1. Looked up from germline, CDR1 is SGHTA and CDR2 is FQGNSA. The CDR3 contains 15 residues. The trim removed 4 bases at V and 3 bases at J, leaving 7 bases unmatched. CDR3 loop: CASSSSWGQEETQYF. As DNA, the CDR3 is TGTGCCAGCAGCTCCAGCTGGGGACAGGAAGAGACCCAGTACTTC.

This chain joins TRBV28 and TRBJ1-5, with 8 bases lining up with TRBD1. V trimming: 3 bases; J trimming: 4 bases; junction bases outside the gene matches: 11. CDR3 length equals 17 residues. The germline V gene has CDR1 MDHEN and CDR2 SYDVKM. The DNA for the CDR3 is TGTGCCAGCAGTTTTTCACAGGGGGACGGGTTAAATCAGCCCCAGCATTTT. It specifies CASSFSQGDGLNQPQHF. The full variable domain, its missing parts supplied by reference TRBV28 and TRBJ1-5, is DVKVTQSSRYLVKRTGEKVFLECVQDMDHENMFWYRQDPGLGLRLIYFSYDVKMKEKGDIPEGYSVSREKKERFSLILESASTNQTSMYLCASSFSQGDGLNQPQHFGDGTRLSIL.

The V and J genes are TRBV28 and TRBJ2-7, with D hard to call. V shed 9 bases and J shed 2 bases, with 14 bases lying between them. Germline V gene data show CDR1 as MDHEN and CDR2 as SYDVKM. This CDR3 is 13 amino acids long. For the CDR3, the DNA is TGTGCCAGTCGAATATCGCGAGCCTACGAGCAGTACTTC. It codes for CASRISRAYEQYF. Based on the CDR3 plus reference TRBV28 and TRBJ2-7, the full variable domain is DVKVTQSSRYLVKRTGEKVFLECVQDMDHENMFWYRQDPGLGLRLIYFSYDVKMKEKGDIPEGYSVSREKKERFSLILESASTNQTSMYLCASRISRAYEQYFGPGTRLTVT.

The V call is TRBV5-1, the J call TRBJ1-5, with 9 nucleotides matching TRBD1. J gave up 4 bases and V 4 bases, and 6 bases lay outside the gene matches. The CDR3 sequence is 15 residues long. Germline values: CDR1 SGHRS, CDR2 YFSETQ. The DNA of the CDR3 is TGCGCCAGCAGCCGGACAGGGGATAGGAATCAGCCCCAGCATTTT. It yields the protein CASSRTGDRNQPQHF.

This chain joins TRBV12-5 and TRBJ2-3, with 12 bases that match TRBD1. J gave up 8 bases and V 5 bases, and 5 bases lay outside the gene matches. CDR1 is LGHNT, CDR2 FRNRAP, per germline. The CDR3 sequence is 14 residues long. This chain's CDR3 is CASGPGTGGVTQYF. CDR3 in DNA: TGTGCTAGTGGTCCCGGGACAGGGGGCGTTACGCAGTATTTT.

The chain combines TRBV2 with TRBJ2-3; D is undetermined. V lost 1 base to trimming and J lost 3 bases, with 2 bases between them. Germline CDR1 SNHLY, CDR2 FYNNEI. The CDR3 is 12 residues long. The CDR3 DNA sequence: TGTGCCAGCAGTGAAGAAACAGATACGCAGTATTTT. Translation: CASSEETDTQYF.

The CDR3 bases are TGTGCCAGCAGCTTGCATCGCCCGGGGACAGATACGCAGTATTTT. Encoded protein: CASSLHRPGTDTQYF. This chain links TRBV5-8 with TRBJ2-3, with D perhaps matching TRBD2 (5 bases). The CDR3 has 15 amino acids. The germline V gene encodes CDR1 SGHTS and CDR2 YDEGEE. Trimming pared 1 base from V and 3 bases from J, leaving 12 bases between.

The chain recombines TRBV4-1 with TRBJ1-2; no reliable D call. Germline values: CDR1 MGHRA, CDR2 YSYEKL. Trimming cost V 2 bases and J 4 bases, with 11 bases left between them. CDR3 length: 14 residues. CDR3 sequence: CASSQNLLTYGYTF. CDR3 DNA sequence: TGCGCCAGCAGCCAAAACCTGTTAACCTATGGCTACACCTTC.

V usage is TRBV5-1 and J usage is TRBJ1-1; no reliable D call. The CDR3 length is 13 residues. Germline-derived CDR1 and CDR2 are SGHRS and YFSETQ. Trimming stripped 5 bases from V and 1 base from J, with 9 bases between. CDR3 in DNA: TGCGCCAGCAGGCCAGACGGGAACACTGAAGCTTTCTTT. It codes for CASRPDGNTEAFF.

The chain carries TRBV6-1 and TRBJ2-2; D perhaps matches TRBD1 (7 bases). The CDR3 contains 15 residues. Germline CDR1 is MNHNS and CDR2 is SASEGT. Between the trimmed V and J ends, which lost 6 bases and 2 bases, there was a span of 13 bases. CDR3 sequence: CASSRGAENTGELFF. CDR3 nucleotides: TGTGCCAGCAGCAGGGGGGCGGAAAACACCGGGGAGCTGTTTTTT.

The chain employs TRBV19 and TRBJ2-4, with 7 bases aligning to TRBD1. Germline V gene sequence: CDR1 LNHDA, CDR2 SQIVND (reference sequence). The length of the CDR3 is 14 residues. V lost 10 bases, J lost 1 base, and 7 bases stayed unmatched. This CDR3 reads CATTTGAAKNIQYF. As DNA, the CDR3 is TGTGCCACCACAACAGGGGCTGCCAAAAACATTCAGTACTTC.